The 2 T cell receptor beta chains below all came from one sample that was sequenced in a study of T-cell reconstitution after alpha-beta-depleted transplantation in children. During its preparation, the TCRbeta library received unique molecular identifiers. TCRdb independently ran MiXCR on the PCR reads; one entry per CDR3 protein. The profile shows fewer than 550,000 distinct CDR3 sequences, about a sixth of them singletons. Sequenced material: PBMCs, mostly from graft donor cells, taken 360 days after TCRalphabeta/CD19-depleted stem cell transplant. Receptor source: a boy younger than two who had a stem cell transplant for Wiskott-Aldrich syndrome, so the T cells may come from the graft donor.

This clonotype was counted between two and nine times. The chain carries TRBV27 and TRBJ2-1; 7 bases line up with TRBD1. The CDR3 covers 15 residues. V shed 5 bases, J shed 6 bases, and the junction held 10 bases outside the gene matches. The germline CDR1 and CDR2 sequences are MNHEY and SMNVEV (reference sequence). This CDR3 reads CASSLLGQVGNEQFF. The CDR3 nucleotides are TGTGCCAGCAGTCTCCTTGGACAGGTGGGCAATGAGCAGTTCTTC.

The rearrangement joins TRBV29-1 to TRBJ2-1, with a weak D call TRBD1 (7 bases). Trimming pared 3 bases from V and 3 bases from J, leaving 12 bases between. Germline-derived CDR1 and CDR2 are SQVTM and ANQGSEA. The CDR3 runs 14 residues. CDR3 protein: CSVDPQGGYNEQFF. The CDR3 coding sequence is TGCAGCGTTGATCCTCAGGGGGGCTACAATGAGCAGTTCTTC.